Included here is one TCR beta chain sequence, with context. This sample is drawn from a study of CD8+CD57+ T cells in acquired aplastic anemia. According to the study, genomic DNA was the template for TCR beta VDJ and CDR3 profiling. Using its own MiXCR run on the reads, TCRdb lists one record per CDR3 protein. The table has about 190,000 distinct CDR3 sequences, 50% to 55% seen once. V gave up 1 base and J gave up 5 bases; unmatched junction bases: 6. This CDR3 has 14 residues. The V gene's germline CDR1 is DFQATT and CDR2 SNEGSKA (reference sequence). Input material: sorted CD4+, CD8+, or CD8+CD57+ T cells (not recorded which) from PBMCs. The rearrangement joins TRBV20-1 to TRBJ2-5; the match to TRBD2 covers 8 bases. The source is a human donor in good health, serving as a control. CDR3 bases: TGCAGTGCTAGAGCGGGAGGGCCCTCGGAGACCCAGTACTTC. Protein: CSARAGGPSETQYF.